This is a list of T cell receptor beta chains from one sample in a study of shared clonotypes between healthy human individuals. Only in-frame clones appear in the TCRdb table, and some are missing; sequencing was by immunoSEQ multiplex PCR. The sample includes some 1 million clones, more than 60% of them seen just once. Specimen: memory CD4+ T cells sorted from blood. These receptor sequences come from a man between 18 and 29 years old in good health. Each CDR3 is given with its conserved first and last residue. D genes are given only for firm matches. The size of a clone is reported for some rows only, either as once, few or many, or as a class for expanded clones.

cdr3_aa cdr3_nt d_call clone_size j_call v_call
CASSQGLAGRSSTDTQYF TGTGCCAGCAGCCAAGGGCTAGCGGGGAGATCTAGCACAGATACGCAGTATTTT TRBD2 - TRBJ2-3 TRBV4-2
CASNLRQGVGTGELFF TGTGCCAGCAACCTACGACAGGGGGTTGGCACCGGGGAGCTGTTTTTT TRBD1 - TRBJ2-2 TRBV2
CASKQGRVNTEAFF TGTGCCAGCAAACAGGGACGGGTAAACACTGAAGCTTTCTTT - - TRBJ1-1 TRBV19
CASSTTYEQYF TGTGCCAGCAGTACCACCTACGAGCAGTACTTC - - TRBJ2-7 TRBV6-1
CASSVGIIAGELFF TGTGCCAGCAGCGTCGGGATCATTGCCGGGGAGCTGTTTTTT - - TRBJ2-2 TRBV2
CATSGRLGGPTGELFF TGTGCCACCAGCGGCCGATTGGGGGGCCCCACCGGGGAGCTGTTTTTT - many TRBJ2-2 TRBV15
CASRPATLPYNTIYF TGTGCCAGCAGACCCGCGACTCTTCCCTATAACACCATATATTTT - once TRBJ1-3 TRBV27
CASSLWLAGLSDTQYF TGTGCCAGCAGCTTATGGCTAGCGGGACTCTCAGATACGCAGTATTTT TRBD2 - TRBJ2-3 TRBV7-2
CASSRRAGTSGDTDTQYF TGTGCCAGTAGCCGAAGAGCCGGGACTAGCGGGGACACAGATACGCAGTATTTT TRBD2 - TRBJ2-3 TRBV19
CASSLAMNEKLFF TGTGCCAGCAGTTTAGCTATGAATGAAAAACTGTTTTTT - few TRBJ1-4 TRBV27
CASSQELGGGSYNEQFF TGTGCCAGCAGCCAAGAATTGGGCGGGGGTTCCTACAATGAGCAGTTCTTC TRBD2 - TRBJ2-1 TRBV4-2
CAISQGVGQPQHF TGTGCCATTTCTCAGGGTGTCGGACAGCCCCAGCATTTT - - TRBJ1-5 TRBV6-6
CAWGTGTGELFF TGTGCCTGGGGGACAGGGACCGGGGAGCTGTTTTTT TRBD1 - TRBJ2-2 TRBV30